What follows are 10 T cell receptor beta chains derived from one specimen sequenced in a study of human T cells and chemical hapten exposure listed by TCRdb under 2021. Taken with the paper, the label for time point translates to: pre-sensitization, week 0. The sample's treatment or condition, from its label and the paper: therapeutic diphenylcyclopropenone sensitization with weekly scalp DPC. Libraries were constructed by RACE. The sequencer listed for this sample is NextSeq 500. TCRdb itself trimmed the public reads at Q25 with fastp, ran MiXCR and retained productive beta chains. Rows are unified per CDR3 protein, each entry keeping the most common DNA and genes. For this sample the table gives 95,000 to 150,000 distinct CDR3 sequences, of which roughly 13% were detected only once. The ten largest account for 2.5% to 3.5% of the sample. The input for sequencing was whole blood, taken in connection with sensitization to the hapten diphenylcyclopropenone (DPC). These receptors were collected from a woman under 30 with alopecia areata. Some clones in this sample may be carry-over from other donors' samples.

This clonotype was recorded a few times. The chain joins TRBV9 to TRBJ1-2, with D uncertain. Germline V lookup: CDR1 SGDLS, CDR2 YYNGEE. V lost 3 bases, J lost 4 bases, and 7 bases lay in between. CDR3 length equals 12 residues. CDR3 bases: TGTGCCAGCAGCGCCTACAGCTATGGCTACACCTTC. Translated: CASSAYSYGYTF.

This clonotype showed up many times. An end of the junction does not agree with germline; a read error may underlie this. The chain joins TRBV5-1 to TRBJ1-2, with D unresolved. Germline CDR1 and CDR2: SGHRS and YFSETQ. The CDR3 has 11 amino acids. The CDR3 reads CASSLGYGYTF. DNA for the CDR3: TGTGCCAGCAGCTTAGGATATGGCTACACCTTC.

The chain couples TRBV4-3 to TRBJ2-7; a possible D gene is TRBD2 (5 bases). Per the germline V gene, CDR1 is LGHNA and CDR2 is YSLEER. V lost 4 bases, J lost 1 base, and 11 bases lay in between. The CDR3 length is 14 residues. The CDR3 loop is CASSRNRGSYEQYF. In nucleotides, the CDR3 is TGCGCCAGCAGCCGGAACCGGGGATCCTACGAGCAGTACTTC.

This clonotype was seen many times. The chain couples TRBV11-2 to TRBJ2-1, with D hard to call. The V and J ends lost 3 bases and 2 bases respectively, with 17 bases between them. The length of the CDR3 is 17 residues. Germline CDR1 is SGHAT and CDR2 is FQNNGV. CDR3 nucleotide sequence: TGTGCCAGCAGCTTGTCCGCGCGAACGGCCCCCTACAATGAGCAGTTCTTC. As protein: CASSLSARTAPYNEQFF.

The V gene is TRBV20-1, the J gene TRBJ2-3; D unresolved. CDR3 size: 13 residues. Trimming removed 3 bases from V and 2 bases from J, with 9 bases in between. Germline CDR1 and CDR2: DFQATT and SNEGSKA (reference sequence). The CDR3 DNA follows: TGCAGTGCTAGTGCCGGGCCCACAGATACGCAGTATTTT. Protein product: CSASAGPTDTQYF.

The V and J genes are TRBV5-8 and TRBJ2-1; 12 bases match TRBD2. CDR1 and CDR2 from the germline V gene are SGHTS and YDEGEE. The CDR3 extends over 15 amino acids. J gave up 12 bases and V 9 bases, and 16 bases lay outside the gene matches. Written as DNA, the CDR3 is TGTGCCACCCAAGGACTAGCGGGGTCACCAAGTAGGCAGTTCTTC. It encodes CATQGLAGSPSRQFF.

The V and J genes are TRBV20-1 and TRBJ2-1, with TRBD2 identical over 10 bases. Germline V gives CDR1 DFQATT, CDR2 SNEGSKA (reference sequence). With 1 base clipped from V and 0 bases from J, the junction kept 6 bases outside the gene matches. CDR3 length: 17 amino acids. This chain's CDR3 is CSARGLAGDSSYNEQFF. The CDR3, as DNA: TGCAGTGCTAGAGGCCTAGCGGGGGATAGCTCCTACAATGAGCAGTTCTTC.

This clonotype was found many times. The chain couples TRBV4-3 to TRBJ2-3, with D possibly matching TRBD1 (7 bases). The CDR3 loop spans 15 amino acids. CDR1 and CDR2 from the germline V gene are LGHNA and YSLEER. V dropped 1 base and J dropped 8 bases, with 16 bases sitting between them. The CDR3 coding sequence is TGCGCCAGCAGCCAAGTCGCAGGGGGGCCAGGTACGCAGTATTTT. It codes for CASSQVAGGPGTQYF.

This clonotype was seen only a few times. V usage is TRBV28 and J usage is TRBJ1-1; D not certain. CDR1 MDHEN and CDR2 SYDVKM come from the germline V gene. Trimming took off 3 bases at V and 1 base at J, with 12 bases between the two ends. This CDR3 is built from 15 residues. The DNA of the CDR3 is TGTGCCAGCAGTTTCCCCGCCCCAGGGAACACTGAAGCTTTCTTT. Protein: CASSFPAPGNTEAFF.

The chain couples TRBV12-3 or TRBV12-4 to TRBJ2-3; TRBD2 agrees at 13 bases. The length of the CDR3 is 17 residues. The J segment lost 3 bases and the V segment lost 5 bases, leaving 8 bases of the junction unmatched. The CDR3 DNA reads TGTGCCAGCAGTCTCCCCCCGGGACTAGCGGGGACAGATACGCAGTATTTT. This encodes CASSLPPGLAGTDTQYF.